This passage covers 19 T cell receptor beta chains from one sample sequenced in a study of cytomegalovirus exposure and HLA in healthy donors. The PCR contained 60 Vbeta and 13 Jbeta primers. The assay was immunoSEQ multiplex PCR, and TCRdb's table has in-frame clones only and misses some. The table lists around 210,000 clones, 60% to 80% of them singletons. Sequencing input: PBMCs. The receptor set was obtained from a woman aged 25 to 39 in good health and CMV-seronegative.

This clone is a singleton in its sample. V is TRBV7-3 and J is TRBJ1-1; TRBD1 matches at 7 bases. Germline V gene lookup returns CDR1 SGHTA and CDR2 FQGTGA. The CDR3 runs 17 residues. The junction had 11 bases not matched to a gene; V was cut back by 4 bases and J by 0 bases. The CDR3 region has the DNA TGTGCCAGCAGCTCCCAGGGAAGTGGGACAGTGAACACTGAAGCTTTCTTT. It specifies CASSSQGSGTVNTEAFF.

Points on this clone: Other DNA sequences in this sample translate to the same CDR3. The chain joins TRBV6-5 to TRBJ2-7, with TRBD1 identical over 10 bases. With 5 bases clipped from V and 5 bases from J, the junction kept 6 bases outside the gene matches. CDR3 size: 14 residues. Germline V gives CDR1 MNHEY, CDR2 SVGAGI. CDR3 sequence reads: CASSPTGQGNEQYF. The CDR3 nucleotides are TGTGCCAGCAGTCCCACGGGACAGGGGAACGAGCAGTACTTC.

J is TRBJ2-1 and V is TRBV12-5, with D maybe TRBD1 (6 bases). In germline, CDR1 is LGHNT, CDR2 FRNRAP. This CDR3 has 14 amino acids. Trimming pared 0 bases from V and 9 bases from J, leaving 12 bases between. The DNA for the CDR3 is TGTGCTAGTGGTTTGGTAACAGGGATCGGTGAGCAGTTCTTC. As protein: CASGLVTGIGEQFF.

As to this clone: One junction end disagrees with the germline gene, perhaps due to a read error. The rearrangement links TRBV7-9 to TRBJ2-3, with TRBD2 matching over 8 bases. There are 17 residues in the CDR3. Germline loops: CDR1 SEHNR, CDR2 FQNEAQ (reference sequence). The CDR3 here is CSSSTHLGTSETDTQYF. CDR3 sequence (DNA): TGTTCCAGCAGCACACACCTCGGGACTAGTGAAACAGATACGCAGTATTTT.

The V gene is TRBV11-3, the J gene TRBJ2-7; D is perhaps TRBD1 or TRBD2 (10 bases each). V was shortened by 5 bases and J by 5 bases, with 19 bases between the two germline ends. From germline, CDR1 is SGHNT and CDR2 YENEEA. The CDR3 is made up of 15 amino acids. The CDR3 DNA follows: TGTGCCAGCAGCCTAGCGGGGGACAGGGGCCACGAGCAGTACTTC. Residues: CASSLAGDRGHEQYF.

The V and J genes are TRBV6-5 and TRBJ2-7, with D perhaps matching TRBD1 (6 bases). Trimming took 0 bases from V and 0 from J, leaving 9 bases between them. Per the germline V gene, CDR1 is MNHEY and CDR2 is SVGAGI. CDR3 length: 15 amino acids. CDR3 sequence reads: CASSYSRGTSYEQYF. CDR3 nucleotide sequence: TGTGCCAGCAGTTACTCTAGGGGGACCTCCTACGAGCAGTACTTC.

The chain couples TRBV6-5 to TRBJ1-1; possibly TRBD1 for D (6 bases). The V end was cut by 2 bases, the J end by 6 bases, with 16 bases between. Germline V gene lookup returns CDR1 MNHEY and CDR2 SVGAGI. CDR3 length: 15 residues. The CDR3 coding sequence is TGTGCCAGCAGTTACGGCAGGGGAGGGGCCGCTGAAGCTTTCTTT. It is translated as CASSYGRGGAAEAFF.

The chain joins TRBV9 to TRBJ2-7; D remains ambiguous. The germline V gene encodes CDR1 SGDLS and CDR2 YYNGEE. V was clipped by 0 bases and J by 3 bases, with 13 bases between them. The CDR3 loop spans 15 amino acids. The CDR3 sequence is CASSVAGDGYYEQYF. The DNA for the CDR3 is TGTGCCAGCAGCGTAGCTGGAGACGGTTACTACGAGCAGTACTTC.

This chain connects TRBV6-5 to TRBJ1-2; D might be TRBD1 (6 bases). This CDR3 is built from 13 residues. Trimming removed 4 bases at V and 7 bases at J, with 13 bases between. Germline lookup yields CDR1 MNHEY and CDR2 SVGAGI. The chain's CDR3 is CASSSTGSLGYTF. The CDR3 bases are TGTGCCAGCAGTTCAACAGGGTCGCTTGGCTACACCTTC.

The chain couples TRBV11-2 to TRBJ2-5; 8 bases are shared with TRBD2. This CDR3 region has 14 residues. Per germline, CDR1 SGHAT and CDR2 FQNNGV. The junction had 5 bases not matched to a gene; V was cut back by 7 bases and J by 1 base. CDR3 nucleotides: TGTGCCAGCACCCAGCGGGGGCTCCAAGAGACCCAGTACTTC. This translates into CASTQRGLQETQYF.

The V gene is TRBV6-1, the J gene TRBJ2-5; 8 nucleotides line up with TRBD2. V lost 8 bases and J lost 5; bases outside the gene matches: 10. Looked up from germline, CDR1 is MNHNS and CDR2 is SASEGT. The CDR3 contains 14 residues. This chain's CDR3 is CASHLGPGGETQYF. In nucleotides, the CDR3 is TGTGCCAGCCATTTAGGCCCGGGGGGGGAGACCCAGTACTTC.

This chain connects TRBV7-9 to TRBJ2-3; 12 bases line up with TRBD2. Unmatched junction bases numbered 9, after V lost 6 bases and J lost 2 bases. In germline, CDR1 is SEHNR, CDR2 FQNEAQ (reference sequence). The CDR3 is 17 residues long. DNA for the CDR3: TGTGCCAGCAGGCTCCTAGCGGGGGGGCGAAACACAGATACGCAGTATTTT. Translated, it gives CASRLLAGGRNTDTQYF.

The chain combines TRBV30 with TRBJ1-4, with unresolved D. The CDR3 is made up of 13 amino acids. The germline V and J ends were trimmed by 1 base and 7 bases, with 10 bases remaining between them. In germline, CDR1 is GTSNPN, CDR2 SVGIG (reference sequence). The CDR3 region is CAWSAGSSEKLFF. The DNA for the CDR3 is TGTGCCTGGAGTGCCGGGTCGTCTGAAAAACTGTTTTTT.

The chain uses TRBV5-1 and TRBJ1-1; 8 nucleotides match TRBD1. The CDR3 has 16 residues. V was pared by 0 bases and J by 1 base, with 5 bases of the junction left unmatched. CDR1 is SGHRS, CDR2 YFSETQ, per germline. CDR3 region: CASSLGTGRGNTEAFF. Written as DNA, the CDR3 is TGCGCCAGCAGCTTGGGGACAGGGCGAGGGAACACTGAAGCTTTCTTT.

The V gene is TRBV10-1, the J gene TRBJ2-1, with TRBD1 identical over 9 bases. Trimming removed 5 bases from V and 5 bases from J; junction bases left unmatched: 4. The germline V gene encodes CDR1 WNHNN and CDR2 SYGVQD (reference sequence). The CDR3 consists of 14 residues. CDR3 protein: CASSRDREDNEQFF. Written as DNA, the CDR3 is TGCGCCAGCAGTAGGGACAGGGAAGACAATGAGCAGTTCTTC.

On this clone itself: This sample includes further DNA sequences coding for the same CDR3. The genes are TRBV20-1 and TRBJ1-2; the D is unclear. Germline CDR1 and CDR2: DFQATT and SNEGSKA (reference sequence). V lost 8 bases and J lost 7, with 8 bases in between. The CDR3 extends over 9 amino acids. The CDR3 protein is CSSPGGYTF. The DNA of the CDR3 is TGCAGTTCCCCCGGTGGCTACACCTTC.

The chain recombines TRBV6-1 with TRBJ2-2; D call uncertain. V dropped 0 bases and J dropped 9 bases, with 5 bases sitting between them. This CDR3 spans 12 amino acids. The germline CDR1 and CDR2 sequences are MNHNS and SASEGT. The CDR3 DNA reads TGTGCCAGCAGTGAAGCGTTCAGGGAGCTGTTTTTT. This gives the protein CASSEAFRELFF.

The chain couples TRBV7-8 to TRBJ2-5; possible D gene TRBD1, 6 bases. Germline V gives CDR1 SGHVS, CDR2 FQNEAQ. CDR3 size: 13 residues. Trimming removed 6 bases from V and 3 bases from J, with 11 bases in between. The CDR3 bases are TGTGCCAGCAGTTATGGACAGAAAGAGACCCAGTACTTC. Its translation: CASSYGQKETQYF.

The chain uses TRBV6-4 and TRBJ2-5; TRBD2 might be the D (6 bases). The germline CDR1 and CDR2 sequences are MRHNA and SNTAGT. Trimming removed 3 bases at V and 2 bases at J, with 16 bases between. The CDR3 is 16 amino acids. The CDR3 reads CASSEASPEGQETQYF. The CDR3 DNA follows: TGTGCCAGCAGTGAAGCGTCTCCGGAGGGGCAAGAGACCCAGTACTTC.